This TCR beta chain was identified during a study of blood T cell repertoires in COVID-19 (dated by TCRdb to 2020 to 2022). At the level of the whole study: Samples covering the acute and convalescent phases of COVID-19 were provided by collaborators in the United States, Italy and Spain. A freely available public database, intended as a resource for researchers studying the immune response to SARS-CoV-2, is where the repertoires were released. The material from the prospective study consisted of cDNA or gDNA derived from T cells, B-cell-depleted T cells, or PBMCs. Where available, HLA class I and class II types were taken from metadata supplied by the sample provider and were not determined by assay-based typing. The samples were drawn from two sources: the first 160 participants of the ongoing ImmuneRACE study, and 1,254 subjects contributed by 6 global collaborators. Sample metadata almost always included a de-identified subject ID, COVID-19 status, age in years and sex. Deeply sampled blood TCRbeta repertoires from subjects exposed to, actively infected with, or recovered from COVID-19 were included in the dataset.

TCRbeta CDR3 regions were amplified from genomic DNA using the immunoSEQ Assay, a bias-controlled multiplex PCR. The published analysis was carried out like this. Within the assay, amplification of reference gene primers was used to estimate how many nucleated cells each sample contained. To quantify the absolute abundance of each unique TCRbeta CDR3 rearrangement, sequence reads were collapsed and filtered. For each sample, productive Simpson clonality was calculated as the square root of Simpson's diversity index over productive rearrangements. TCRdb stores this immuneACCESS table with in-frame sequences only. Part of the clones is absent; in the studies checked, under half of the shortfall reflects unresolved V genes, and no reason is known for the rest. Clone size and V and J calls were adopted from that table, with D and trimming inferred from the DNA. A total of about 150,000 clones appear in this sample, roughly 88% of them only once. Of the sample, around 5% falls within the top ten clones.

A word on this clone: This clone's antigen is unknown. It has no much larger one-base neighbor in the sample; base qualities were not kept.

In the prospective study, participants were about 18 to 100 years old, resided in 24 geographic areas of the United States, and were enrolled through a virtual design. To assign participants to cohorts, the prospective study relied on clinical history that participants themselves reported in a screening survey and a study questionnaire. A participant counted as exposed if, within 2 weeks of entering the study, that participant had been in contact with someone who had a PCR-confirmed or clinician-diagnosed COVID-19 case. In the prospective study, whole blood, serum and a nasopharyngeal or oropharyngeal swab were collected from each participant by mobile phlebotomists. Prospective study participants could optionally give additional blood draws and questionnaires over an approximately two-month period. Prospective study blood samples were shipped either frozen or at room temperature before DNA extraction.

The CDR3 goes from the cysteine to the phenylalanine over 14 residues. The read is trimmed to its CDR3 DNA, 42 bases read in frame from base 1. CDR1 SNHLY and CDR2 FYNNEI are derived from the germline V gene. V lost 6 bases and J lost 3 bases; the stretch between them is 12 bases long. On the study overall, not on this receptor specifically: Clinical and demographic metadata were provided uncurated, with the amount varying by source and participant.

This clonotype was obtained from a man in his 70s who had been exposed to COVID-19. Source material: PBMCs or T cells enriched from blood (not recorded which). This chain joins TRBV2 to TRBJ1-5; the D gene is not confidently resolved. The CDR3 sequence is CASSLNYINQPQHF. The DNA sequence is TGTGCCAGCAGCCTCAACTACATCAATCAGCCCCAGCATTTT. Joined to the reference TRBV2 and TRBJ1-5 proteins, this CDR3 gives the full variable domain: EPEVTQTPSHQVTQMGQEVILRCVPISNHLYFYWYRQILGQKVEFLVSFYNNEISEKSEIFDDQFSVERPDGSNFTLKIRSTKLEDSAMYFCASSLNYINQPQHFGDGTRLSIL.